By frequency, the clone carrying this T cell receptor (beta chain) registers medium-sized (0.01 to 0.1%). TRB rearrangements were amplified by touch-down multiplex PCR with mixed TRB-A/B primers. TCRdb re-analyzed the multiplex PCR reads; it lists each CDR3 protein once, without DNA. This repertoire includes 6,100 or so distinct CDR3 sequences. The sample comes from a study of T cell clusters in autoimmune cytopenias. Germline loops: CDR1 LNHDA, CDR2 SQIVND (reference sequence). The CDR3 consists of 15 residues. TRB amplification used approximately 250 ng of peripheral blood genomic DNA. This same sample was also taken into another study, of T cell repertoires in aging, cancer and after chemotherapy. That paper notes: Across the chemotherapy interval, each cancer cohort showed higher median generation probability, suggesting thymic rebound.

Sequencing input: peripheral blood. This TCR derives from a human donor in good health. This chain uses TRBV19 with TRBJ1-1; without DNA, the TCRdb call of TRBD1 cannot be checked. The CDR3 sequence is CASRIQGALNTEAFF.